One sample yielded the 25 T cell receptor beta chains listed below, sequenced in a study of vaccination effects on CD4 cells after COVID-19. No antigen is known for these receptors. Antigen-specific CD4+ T cell clonotypes were called by their expansion after viral peptide-pool culture in ViraFEST. The culture ran for roughly 10 days before CD4+ T cells were isolated. Subjects were given two BNT162b2 or mRNA-1273 vaccine doses. The repertoire was sequenced with immunoSEQ multiplex PCR; TCRdb's copy has only in-frame clones and lacks some. The sample lists 70,000 to 85,000 clones, around 81% occurring once. Material: CD4+ T cells from PBMCs cultured with HCoV-229E spike peptides, obtained after COVID-19 vaccination. These receptors were collected from a human donor who received a COVID-19 vaccine.

The genes are TRBV9 and TRBJ1-2; tentatively, D is TRBD1 (5 bases). In germline, CDR1 is SGDLS, CDR2 YYNGEE. Trimming removed 4 bases at V and 2 bases at J, with 12 bases between. CDR3 length equals 14 residues. CDR3 in DNA: TGTGCCAGCAGCCCGACGGGGACGAACTATGGCTACACCTTC. It yields the protein CASSPTGTNYGYTF. Full variable domain (missing parts from reference TRBV9 and TRBJ1-2): DSGVTQTPKHLITATGQRVTLRCSPRSGDLSVYWYQQSLDQGLQFLIQYYNGEERAKGNILERFSAQQFPDLHSELNLSSLELGDSALYFCASSPTGTNYGYTFGSGTRLTVV.

The rearrangement joins TRBV19 to TRBJ2-5; 8 bases fit TRBD1. With V trimmed by 5 bases and J by 5 bases, 4 bases remained unmatched. The CDR3 sequence is 13 residues long. Germline-derived CDR1 and CDR2 are LNHDA and SQIVND (reference sequence). The CDR3 here is CASSVNRGETQYF. CDR3 nucleotides: TGTGCCAGTAGTGTAAACAGGGGGGAGACCCAGTACTTC.

The rearrangement links TRBV6-4 to TRBJ2-7; 7 nucleotides align to TRBD2. CDR3 length: 12 amino acids. Trimming at V came to 1 base and at J to 12 bases, leaving 6 bases not matched to a gene. Per the germline V gene, CDR1 is MRHNA and CDR2 is SNTAGT. For the CDR3, the DNA is TGTGCCAGCAGTGACTGGCAGGCGGGGGTGTACGTC. Translation: CASSDWQAGVYV.

This chain uses TRBV19 with TRBJ2-5; D perhaps matches TRBD1 (6 bases). Germline CDR1 and CDR2: LNHDA and SQIVND (reference sequence). The CDR3 contains 15 residues. V lost 0 bases and J lost 5, with 13 bases in between. For the CDR3, the DNA is TGTGCCAGTAGTATAGATCAGGGGCGGTGGGAGACCCAGTACTTC. This encodes CASSIDQGRWETQYF.

This clone has a single count. V usage is TRBV3-1 (or the pseudogene TRBV3-2) and J usage is TRBJ1-2, with a tentative D call TRBD1 (5 bases). This CDR3 region has 13 residues. The germline V and J ends were trimmed by 4 bases and 1 base, with 7 bases remaining between them. Germline loops: CDR1 LGHDT, CDR2 YNNKEL (reference sequence). The CDR3 nucleotides read TGTGCCAGCAGCCTAGGGGTTAACTATGGCTACACCTTC. Protein product: CASSLGVNYGYTF.

The chain is built from TRBV3-1 (or the pseudogene TRBV3-2) and TRBJ2-2; 13 bases are a match to TRBD2. The CDR3 is 17 residues long. Looked up from germline, CDR1 is LGHDT and CDR2 is YNNKEL (reference sequence). With 5 bases clipped from V and 8 bases from J, the junction kept 11 bases outside the gene matches. Here the CDR3 reads CASSKDTSGGAFGELFF. The CDR3 DNA reads TGTGCCAGCAGCAAGGATACTAGCGGGGGGGCGTTTGGGGAGCTGTTTTTT.

The V call is TRBV6-2 or TRBV6-3, the J call TRBJ1-6; TRBD1 might be the D (5 bases). The CDR3 is 17 amino acids. Trimming left V 6 bases short and J 0 bases short, with 15 bases between. Germline CDR1 is MNHEY and CDR2 is SVGEGT. The CDR3 protein is CASSPGRTSSYNSPLHF. Here the CDR3 DNA reads TGTGCCAGCAGCCCGGGACGGACGAGCTCCTATAATTCACCCCTCCACTTT.

The V call is TRBV4-3, the J call TRBJ1-2, with 9 bases identical to TRBD1. The CDR3 is 16 residues long. Germline assignment: CDR1 LGHNA and CDR2 YSLEER. V lost 4 bases and J lost 7; bases outside the gene matches: 13. The DNA for the CDR3 is TGCGCCAGCAGCCCTAGCTACGGGACAGGGTCTTTTGGCTACACCTTC. Its protein is CASSPSYGTGSFGYTF.

The genes are TRBV6-2 or TRBV6-3 and TRBJ1-4, with D unclear. Germline CDR1 is MNHEY and CDR2 is SVGEGT. V was clipped by 0 bases and J by 5 bases, with 7 bases between them. The CDR3 sequence is 14 residues long. The DNA for the CDR3 is TGTGCCAGCAGTTACTCAGGGTCGAATGAAAAACTGTTTTTT. It yields the protein CASSYSGSNEKLFF.

This chain links TRBV5-5 with TRBJ1-5; D is ambiguous. Deletions cut 4 bases from V and 0 bases from J, with 11 bases between. There are 15 residues in the CDR3. The germline V gene encodes CDR1 SGHKS and CDR2 YYEKEE (reference sequence). CDR3 region: CASSLRTLSNQPQHF. The CDR3 DNA reads as TGTGCCAGCAGCCTGAGGACCCTTAGCAATCAGCCCCAGCATTTT.

V usage is TRBV4-3 and J usage is TRBJ1-6; 9 bases map to TRBD1. The CDR3 spans 15 residues. J lost 7 bases, V lost 2 bases, and 3 bases had no gene match. Looked up from germline, CDR1 is LGHNA and CDR2 is YSLEER. The CDR3 protein is CASSQRDRVNSPLHF. CDR3 coding DNA: TGCGCCAGCAGCCAAAGGGACAGGGTGAATTCACCCCTCCACTTT.

This clone was seen a few times. This chain uses TRBV5-8 with TRBJ1-1; D unresolved. Trimming cost V 1 base and J 0 bases, with 4 bases left between them. Germline CDR1 is SGHTS and CDR2 is YDEGEE. The CDR3 runs 13 residues. CDR3 in DNA: TGTGCCAGCAGCTTGTGGGTGAACACTGAAGCTTTCTTT. Its translation: CASSLWVNTEAFF. The full variable domain, its missing parts supplied by reference TRBV5-8 and TRBJ1-1, is EAGVTQSPTHLIKTRGQQATLRCSPISGHTSVYWYQQALGLGLQFLLWYDEGEERNRGNFPPRFSGRQFPNYSSELNVNALELEDSALYLCASSLWVNTEAFFGQGTRLTVV.

The chain employs TRBV3-1 (or the pseudogene TRBV3-2) and TRBJ2-7; no firm D call. The CDR3 covers 16 residues. From germline, CDR1 is LGHDT and CDR2 YNNKEL (reference sequence). The ends were cut back, 1 base at V and 7 bases at J, with 20 bases in the middle. The CDR3 DNA reads as TGTGCCAGCAGCCAAGGTCCGGGTTTAGAAATGGGGGAGCAGTACGTC. Amino acid sequence: CASSQGPGLEMGEQYV.

The gene calls are TRBV12-5 and TRBJ2-5, with D possibly called TRBD1 or TRBD2 (7 bases each). The CDR3 sequence is 15 residues long. Deletions cut 0 bases from V and 5 bases from J, with 13 bases between. CDR1 is LGHNT, CDR2 FRNRAP, per germline. CDR3 sequence (DNA): TGTGCTAGTGGTTTGGTAGCAGGGGGGGACGAGACCCAGTACTTC. It is translated as CASGLVAGGDETQYF.

The chain joins TRBV23-1 to TRBJ2-7; D is possibly TRBD2 (6 bases). TRBV23-1 is known as an ORF, though its function is uncertain. Trimming stripped 4 bases from V and 6 bases from J, with 10 bases between. This CDR3 is built from 12 residues. This chain's CDR3 is CASSPHGGEQYV. CDR3 sequence (DNA): TGCGCCAGCAGTCCCCACGGGGGCGAGCAGTACGTC.

V gene TRBV5-6 combines with J gene TRBJ2-1; the match to TRBD1 covers 9 bases. V lost 0 bases and J lost 4; bases outside the gene matches: 8. CDR3 length: 17 residues. Germline CDR1 SGHDT, CDR2 YYEEEE. Here the CDR3 reads CASSLVGQGLTYNEQFF. The CDR3 region has the DNA TGTGCCAGCAGCTTGGTAGGACAGGGGCTTACTTACAATGAGCAGTTCTTC.

J is TRBJ2-5 and V is TRBV3-1 (or the pseudogene TRBV3-2), with unresolved D. The CDR3 spans 16 residues. Germline V gene sequence: CDR1 LGHDT, CDR2 YNNKEL (reference sequence). V lost 4 bases to trimming and J lost 1 base, with 16 bases between them. The CDR3 spells CASSRSLDVRQETQYF. The CDR3 DNA follows: TGTGCCAGCAGCCGCTCTCTGGACGTACGCCAAGAGACCCAGTACTTC.

This chain links TRBV25-1 with TRBJ2-7; D remains unclear. The CDR3 is 13 residues long. Per germline, CDR1 MGHDK and CDR2 SYGVNS. V shed 2 bases and J shed 7 bases, with 12 bases lying between them. This CDR3 is CASSEKVKEEQYV. For the CDR3, the DNA is TGTGCCAGCAGTGAAAAGGTTAAGGAAGAGCAGTACGTC.

The chain couples TRBV4-1 to TRBJ1-2, with a weak D call TRBD1 (5 bases). The length of the CDR3 is 15 residues. Trimming cost V 1 base and J 6 bases, with 15 bases left between them. Germline V gene data show CDR1 as MGHRA and CDR2 as YSYEKL. This chain's CDR3 is CASSQVGASSDGYTF. CDR3 DNA sequence: TGCGCCAGCAGCCAAGTAGGGGCATCTTCAGATGGCTACACCTTC.

This chain connects TRBV19 to TRBJ1-5; D is perhaps TRBD1 (5 bases). The CDR3 is 15 amino acids. CDR1 is LNHDA and CDR2 is SQIVND in the germline V gene (reference sequence). V was clipped by 2 bases and J by 3 bases, with 11 bases between them. The CDR3 protein is CASSIRLQANQPQHF. The DNA of the CDR3 is TGTGCCAGTAGTATAAGACTACAGGCCAATCAGCCCCAGCATTTT. The full variable domain, its missing parts supplied by reference TRBV19 and TRBJ1-5, is DGGITQSPKYLFRKEGQNVTLSCEQNLNHDAMYWYRQDPGQGLRLIYYSQIVNDFQKGDIAEGYSVSREKKESFPLTVTSAQKNPTAFYLCASSIRLQANQPQHFGDGTRLSIL.

The J gene is TRBJ1-1, the V gene TRBV10-3; D call uncertain. This CDR3 is built from 15 residues. The V and J ends lost 5 bases and 1 base respectively, with 14 bases between them. CDR1 and CDR2 from the germline V gene are ENHRY and SYGVKD. CDR3 in DNA: TGTGCCATCAGTCGCGAGGACGGACGGAACACTGAAGCTTTCTTT. This encodes CAISREDGRNTEAFF.

This chain uses TRBV5-8 with TRBJ1-5; D is possibly TRBD1 (6 bases). The CDR3 covers 14 residues. Trimming cost V 5 bases and J 4 bases, with 13 bases left between them. The germline gives CDR1 SGHTS, CDR2 YDEGEE. The CDR3 DNA reads TGTGCCAGCAGAGTGGGGGGGACAAATCAGCCCCAGCATTTT. Translated: CASRVGGTNQPQHF.

V is TRBV6-5 and J is TRBJ2-3; 8 positions agree with TRBD2. The CDR3 is 15 residues long. CDR1 is MNHEY and CDR2 is SVGAGI in the germline V gene. The junction had 5 bases not matched to a gene; V was cut back by 6 bases and J by 0 bases. The CDR3 bases are TGTGCCAGCAGCGTAGCGGGGATAAGCACAGATACGCAGTATTTT. Its translation: CASSVAGISTDTQYF.

The J gene is TRBJ2-3, the V gene TRBV5-1, with no clear D. Trimming took off 5 bases at V and 6 bases at J, with 19 bases between the two ends. The CDR3 has 15 residues. From germline, CDR1 is SGHRS and CDR2 YFSETQ. The CDR3 reads CASRPGPPVEDTQYF. DNA of the CDR3: TGCGCCAGCAGACCTGGGCCGCCGGTTGAGGATACGCAGTATTTT.

This clone has just a few counts. V and J are TRBV2 and TRBJ1-3, with a possible D match to TRBD1 (6 bases). The CDR3 totals 14 residues. Trimming left V 6 bases short and J 0 bases short, with 9 bases between. Looked up from germline, CDR1 is SNHLY and CDR2 is FYNNEI. The CDR3 is CASSLTGSGNTIYF. The CDR3, as DNA: TGTGCCAGCAGCCTGACAGGCTCTGGAAACACCATATATTTT.